The clone carrying this T cell receptor (beta chain) was found a few times. The CDR3 covers 17 residues. Germline lookup yields CDR1 SEHNR and CDR2 FQNEAQ (reference sequence). The V and J ends lost 0 bases and 7 bases respectively, with 19 bases between them. This specimen belongs to a study of blood T cell repertoires in COVID-19. Study in general: Sample material is recorded as cDNA or gDNA derived from T cells, B-cell-depleted T cells, or PBMCs.

Libraries were prepared by immunoSEQ multiplex PCR; TCRdb keeps only in-frame clonotypes and omits some of them. Of roughly 100,000 clones in the sample, approximately 80% are singletons; the top ten hold 8% to 10%. Sequencing was performed on peripheral blood. The chain has TRBV7-9 and TRBJ2-1; a weak D match, TRBD1 (6 bases). The clonotype originates from a woman in her 70s with acute or convalescent COVID-19. In DNA form, the CDR3 reads TGTGCCAGCAGCTTAGCAGAGGACAGCCCTAGTGGGAATGAGCAGTTCTTC. Its protein product is CASSLAEDSPSGNEQFF.